This T cell receptor beta chain was recorded in a study of cytomegalovirus exposure and HLA in healthy donors. Study results and limitations: Specific recognition of CMV antigens was confirmed in vitro for a few chains (all CMV-associated). It was reported in a later analysis that an Asian-associated ancestry cluster showed fewer N-insertions than the 666-donor mean.

With 60 Vbeta and 13 Jbeta primers, the PCR was carried out. The data were produced by immunoSEQ multiplex PCR, yet TCRdb's version contains in-frame clones alone and is incomplete. The table has 100,000 to 150,000 clones, about three quarters seen once. A note on this clone: The antigen remains undetermined.

The sample taken for sequencing was PBMCs. This sequence was found in a human donor in good health.

CDR3 protein: CASSFRDSGYEQYF. CDR3 nucleotide sequence: TGTGCCAGCAGCTTCCGGGACAGCGGCTACGAGCAGTACTTC. V gene TRBV7-2 combines with J gene TRBJ2-7; 7 bases match TRBD1. Unmatched junction bases numbered 5, after V lost 3 bases and J lost 3 bases. This CDR3 contains 14 residues. Germline-derived CDR1 and CDR2 are SGHTA and FQGNSA. The full variable domain, with the rest looked up from reference TRBV7-2 and TRBJ2-7, is GAGVSQSPSNKVTEKGKDVELRCDPISGHTALYWYRQSLGQGLEFLIYFQGNSAPDKSGLPSDRFSAERTGGSVSTLTIQRTQQEDSAVYLCASSFRDSGYEQYFGPGTRLTVT.